The 21 T cell receptor beta chains listed next were all sequenced from one sample in a study of cytomegalovirus exposure and HLA in healthy donors. Libraries were prepared by immunoSEQ multiplex PCR; TCRdb keeps only in-frame clonotypes and omits some of them. There are 150,000 to 200,000 clones in the sample; over 65% occur only once, and around 7% lies in the top ten. Sequencing was performed on PBMCs. These TCRs come from a man younger than 35 in good health and CMV-seropositive.

J is TRBJ2-7 and V is TRBV4-3, with 13 bases that match TRBD2. V shed 2 bases and J 4 bases; nucleotides not matched to a gene: 5. The germline V gene has CDR1 LGHNA and CDR2 YSLEER. This CDR3 is built from 16 residues. CDR3: CASSQTWTSGGYEQYF. The CDR3 DNA reads TGCGCCAGCAGCCAAACCTGGACTAGCGGGGGATACGAGCAGTACTTC.

The CDR3 here is CASRQTNTGELFF. CDR3 nucleotide sequence: TGTGCCTCCCGACAGACGAACACCGGGGAGCTGTTTTTT. The genes are TRBV11-2 and TRBJ2-2; D is possibly TRBD1 (5 bases). Germline lookup yields CDR1 SGHAT and CDR2 FQNNGV. The ends were cut back, 11 bases at V and 0 bases at J, with 10 bases in the middle. The CDR3 runs to 13 residues.

V gene TRBV9 combines with J gene TRBJ1-1, with D unresolved. Per germline, CDR1 SGDLS and CDR2 YYNGEE. This CDR3 spans 14 amino acids. V dropped 4 bases and J dropped 3 bases, with 13 bases sitting between them. This CDR3 reads CASSFSAADTEAFF. For the CDR3, the DNA is TGTGCCAGCAGCTTCTCGGCCGCGGACACTGAAGCTTTCTTT.

This rearrangement joins TRBV6-4 to TRBJ2-2; 10 bases agree with TRBD1. Trimming cost V 0 bases and J 3 bases; bases outside gene matches: 1. Germline-derived CDR1 and CDR2 are MRHNA and SNTAGT. This CDR3 is built from 16 residues. Here the CDR3 DNA reads TGTGCCAGCAGTGACTCCGGGACAGGGGACACCGGGGAGCTGTTTTTT. Amino acid sequence: CASSDSGTGDTGELFF.

The CDR3 here is CASSQGGQSYEQYF. CDR3 nucleotide sequence: TGTGCCAGCAGCCAGGGGGGCCAATCCTACGAGCAGTACTTC. V usage is TRBV2 and J usage is TRBJ2-7, with D perhaps TRBD1 (7 bases). There are 14 residues in the CDR3. V was pared by 6 bases and J by 1 base, with 13 bases between. CDR1 is SNHLY, CDR2 FYNNEI, per germline. The whole variable domain, filled in from reference TRBV2 and TRBJ2-7, reads EPEVTQTPSHQVTQMGQEVILRCVPISNHLYFYWYRQILGQKVEFLVSFYNNEISEKSEIFDDQFSVERPDGSNFTLKIRSTKLEDSAMYFCASSQGGQSYEQYFGPGTRLTVT.

The chain links TRBV2 to TRBJ1-1; D might be TRBD1 (5 bases). The CDR3 loop spans 13 amino acids. Germline V gene lookup returns CDR1 SNHLY and CDR2 FYNNEI. V dropped 4 bases and J dropped 2 bases, with 8 bases sitting between them. The DNA of the CDR3 is TGTGCCAGCAGTGGGGGACTTAACACTGAAGCTTTCTTT. Translating gives CASSGGLNTEAFF.

The CDR3 region is CASSEPPRGSGETQYF. The CDR3 DNA reads TGTGCCAGCAGTGAGCCCCCCCGCGGGAGTGGAGAGACCCAGTACTTC. This chain joins TRBV6-1 and TRBJ2-5; 7 bases are shared with TRBD2. Germline V gene lookup returns CDR1 MNHNS and CDR2 SASEGT. CDR3 length equals 16 residues. J was trimmed by 4 bases and V by 3 bases; bases with no gene match: 11.

The chain uses TRBV4-2 and TRBJ2-7; tentatively, D is TRBD2 (5 bases). The CDR3 is 15 residues long. Germline V CDR1 and CDR2: LGHNA, YNFKEQ. The V end was cut by 0 bases, the J end by 2 bases, with 11 bases between. As DNA, the CDR3 is TGTGCCAGCAGCCAAGATAAGGGAGTAACCTACGAGCAGTACTTC. Translated, it gives CASSQDKGVTYEQYF.

The chain has TRBV5-6 and TRBJ1-2; 9 bases match TRBD1. Germline CDR1 is SGHDT and CDR2 is YYEEEE. This CDR3 has 16 residues. V was clipped by 6 bases and J by 5 bases; unmatched bases: 14. DNA for the CDR3: TGTGCCAGCACCTCGGAGGGGGGACAGGGACTATATGGCTACACCTTC. Translation: CASTSEGGQGLYGYTF.

V gene TRBV9 combines with J gene TRBJ2-7; TRBD2 matches 12 bases. The V and J ends lost 4 bases and 7 bases, in that order; junction bases with no gene match: 3. The germline CDR1 and CDR2 sequences are SGDLS and YYNGEE. The CDR3 length is 13 residues. The CDR3 sequence: CASSPGLAGEQYF. The CDR3 coding sequence is TGTGCCAGCAGCCCAGGACTAGCGGGAGAGCAGTACTTC.

The V call is TRBV5-6, the J call TRBJ2-7, with 8 bases identical to TRBD2. V shed 6 bases and J 4 bases; nucleotides not matched to a gene: 12. The CDR3 has 15 amino acids. Germline CDR1 reads SGHDT; CDR2 reads YYEEEE. CDR3 coding DNA: TGTGCCAGCACCAACATGACTAGCGAAATGTACGAGCAGTACTTC. Its translation: CASTNMTSEMYEQYF.

The V call is TRBV27, the J call TRBJ2-7; D may be TRBD1 (5 bases). The CDR3 has 16 amino acids. CDR1 and CDR2 from the germline V gene are MNHEY and SMNVEV (reference sequence). V was shortened by 2 bases and J by 5 bases, with 19 bases between the two germline ends. CDR3 sequence reads: CASSLQGLGIKDEQYF. The CDR3 DNA follows: TGTGCCAGCAGTTTACAGGGCCTAGGAATCAAGGACGAGCAGTACTTC.

The chain uses TRBV4-2 and TRBJ2-2; 13 bases are shared with TRBD2. The CDR3 has 21 residues. Trimming removed 4 bases from V and 1 base from J; junction bases left unmatched: 15. Germline V lookup: CDR1 LGHNA, CDR2 YNFKEQ. This CDR3 reads CASSPGSSGTSGNWNTGELFF. The CDR3 DNA sequence: TGTGCCAGCAGCCCTGGCTCCTCCGGGACTAGCGGGAACTGGAACACCGGGGAGCTGTTTTTT.

V gene TRBV7-8 combines with J gene TRBJ2-1; 12 nucleotides agree with TRBD2. Germline CDR1 SGHVS, CDR2 FQNEAQ. The CDR3 spans 16 residues. V lost 2 bases and J lost 8; bases outside the gene matches: 7. CDR3 DNA sequence: TGTGCCAGCAGCTTAATCCGGGCTAGCGGGAGGGATGAGCAGTTCTTC. This gives the protein CASSLIRASGRDEQFF.

The chain is built from TRBV5-4 and TRBJ2-7; 9 nucleotides line up with TRBD1. In germline, CDR1 is SGHNT, CDR2 YYREEE (reference sequence). The CDR3 loop spans 15 amino acids. Trimming took 0 bases from V and 2 from J; bases not matched to a gene: 3. CDR3 sequence: CASSLAGTGTYEQYF. In DNA, the CDR3 is TGTGCCAGCAGCTTGGCCGGGACAGGGACCTACGAGCAGTACTTC.

The V and J genes are TRBV5-1 and TRBJ2-3; 10 bases agree with TRBD2. Trimming removed 2 bases from V and 5 bases from J; junction bases left unmatched: 5. Germline CDR1 is SGHRS and CDR2 is YFSETQ. The CDR3 is 15 residues long. The CDR3 is CASSLSGRAIDTQYF. In nucleotides, the CDR3 is TGCGCCAGCAGCTTAAGCGGGAGGGCCATAGATACGCAGTATTTT.

This clone turned up a few times. This chain uses TRBV18 with TRBJ2-5; 8 nucleotides align to TRBD1. Trimming took 4 bases from V and 5 from J; bases not matched to a gene: 15. In germline, CDR1 is KGHSH, CDR2 LQKENI. The CDR3 is 17 residues long. The CDR3: CASSLSASGGAGETQYF. CDR3 DNA: TGTGCCAGCTCACTCTCAGCCTCAGGGGGCGCAGGGGAGACCCAGTACTTC.

The CDR3 DNA follows: TGTGCCAGCAGCTTCGAGGGCGGGTACAATGAGCAGTTCTTC. Encoded protein: CASSFEGGYNEQFF. This chain uses TRBV7-3 with TRBJ2-1, with D perhaps TRBD2 (5 bases). V was clipped by 3 bases and J by 4 bases, with 10 bases between them. CDR1 and CDR2 from the germline V gene are SGHTA and FQGTGA. This CDR3 comprises 14 residues. The full variable domain, its missing parts supplied by reference TRBV7-3 and TRBJ2-1, is GAGVSQTPSNKVTEKGKYVELRCDPISGHTALYWYRQSLGQGPEFLIYFQGTGAADDSGLPNDRFFAVRPEGSVSTLKIQRTERGDSAVYLCASSFEGGYNEQFFGPGTRLTVL.

The chain is built from TRBV27 and TRBJ2-1, with 9 nucleotides matching TRBD1. There are 15 residues in the CDR3. Trimming cost V 4 bases and J 7 bases; bases outside gene matches: 8. Germline V gives CDR1 MNHEY, CDR2 SMNVEV (reference sequence). Written as DNA, the CDR3 is TGTGCCAGCAGTTACGGGACAGGGTATAATAATGAGCAGTTCTTC. This translates into CASSYGTGYNNEQFF.

The genes are TRBV4-3 and TRBJ2-7; no clear D. V lost 1 base and J 4 bases, leaving 11 bases between the germline ends. Germline CDR1 reads LGHNA; CDR2 reads YSLEER. CDR3 length: 14 residues. Here the CDR3 DNA reads TGCGCCAGCAGCCAAGGAGTTAATTCATACGAGCAGTACTTC. This encodes CASSQGVNSYEQYF.

This clone was recorded only once. CDR3 sequence: CASSPGGFSEQYF. In DNA, the CDR3 is TGTGCCAGCAGCCCGGGGGGGTTCAGCGAGCAGTACTTC. J is TRBJ2-7 and V is TRBV16; 8 bases fit TRBD2. J was trimmed by 6 bases and V by 4 bases; bases with no gene match: 5. In germline, CDR1 is KGHSY, CDR2 FQNENV. This CDR3 is 13 amino acids long.